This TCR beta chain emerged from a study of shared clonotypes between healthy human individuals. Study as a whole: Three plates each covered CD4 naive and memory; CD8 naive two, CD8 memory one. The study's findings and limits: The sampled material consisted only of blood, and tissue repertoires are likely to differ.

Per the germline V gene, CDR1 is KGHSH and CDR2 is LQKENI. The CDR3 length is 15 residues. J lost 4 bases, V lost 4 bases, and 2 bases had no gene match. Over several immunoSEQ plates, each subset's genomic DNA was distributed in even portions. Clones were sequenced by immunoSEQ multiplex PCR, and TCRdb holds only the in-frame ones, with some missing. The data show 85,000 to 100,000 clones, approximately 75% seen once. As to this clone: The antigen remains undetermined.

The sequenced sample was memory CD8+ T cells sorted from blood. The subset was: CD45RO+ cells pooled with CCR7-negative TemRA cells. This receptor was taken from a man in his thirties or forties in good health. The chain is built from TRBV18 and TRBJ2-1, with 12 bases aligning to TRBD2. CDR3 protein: CASSLGLAGYNEQFF. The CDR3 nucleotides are TGTGCCAGCTCACTAGGACTAGCGGGGTACAATGAGCAGTTCTTC.